This T cell receptor (beta chain) emerged from a study of blood T cell repertoires in COVID-19. Overall study context: From T cells, B-cell-depleted T cells, or PBMCs came the material, which was cDNA or gDNA.

Original processing methods: Nucleated cell counts were estimated from reference gene primer amplification. Profiling relied on immunoSEQ multiplex PCR, and the TCRdb table lists in-frame clones only, not all of them. The V and J calls and clone size were taken over from that table, and D and trimming were inferred from the DNA. Among about 35,000 clones listed, 87% were seen once. This clone was counted once. From germline, CDR1 is MNHEY and CDR2 SVGAGI. The CDR3 covers 14 residues. V was pared by 7 bases and J by 4 bases, with 17 bases between. The sequencing sample was made of peripheral blood. This clonotype was obtained from a man older than 75 with active COVID-19. The J gene is TRBJ2-7, the V gene TRBV6-5; the D is unclear. The CDR3 loop is CASTPPGRQYEQYF. The CDR3 nucleotides are TGTGCCAGCACCCCCCCGGGTAGGCAGTACGAGCAGTACTTC.